These T cell receptor beta chains were read from a single sample in a study of somatic mutations in cytotoxic T cells in rheumatoid arthritis. Data came from immunoSEQ multiplex PCR; TCRdb stores just in-frame clones and leaves some out. This table has about 18,000 clones, approximately 80% appearing once. Sequencing was done on a sample of CD8+ T cells sorted from blood. The source is an adult with rheumatoid arthritis. The CDR3 runs from the conserved cysteine through the conserved F or W. D genes are given only for firm matches. Clone size is given for some rows only: seen once, a few or many times, or a class if the clone is expanded.

CDR3 protein,CDR3 DNA,J gene,clone size,D gene,V gene
CASSDNGGAADTQYF,TGTGCCAGCAGTGATAACGGGGGGGCCGCAGATACGCAGTATTTT,TRBJ2-3,NA,TRBD2,TRBV6-4
CASRRGTSPLHF,TGTGCCAGCAGACGGGGTACCTCACCCCTCCACTTT,TRBJ1-6,NA,NA,TRBV28
CASSYGLVGTSEQYF,TGCGCCAGCAGCTACGGACTAGTTGGTACTAGCGAGCAGTACTTC,TRBJ2-7,few,TRBD2,TRBV5-1
CATSRPYLSQETQYF,TGTGCCACCAGCAGACCATACCTGTCACAAGAGACCCAGTACTTC,TRBJ2-5,NA,NA,TRBV15
CASSYNFNSGNTIYF,TGTGCCAGCAGTTATAACTTTAACTCTGGAAACACCATATATTTT,TRBJ1-3,NA,NA,TRBV6-6
CSVVFGIAANTGELFF,TGCAGCGTTGTTTTTGGGATAGCGGCGAACACCGGGGAGCTGTTTTTT,TRBJ2-2,NA,NA,TRBV29-1
CASSQVTTSGTDTQYF,TGCGCCAGCAGCCAAGTCACGACTAGCGGAACAGATACGCAGTATTTT,TRBJ2-3,NA,TRBD2,TRBV4-1
CASSPLPTGAGYGYTF,TGTGCCAGCAGTCCACTCCCCACAGGGGCAGGCTATGGCTACACCTTC,TRBJ1-2,NA,TRBD1,TRBV27
CASRPTGYNNEQFF,TGTGCCAGCAGGCCGACCGGGTATAACAATGAGCAGTTCTTC,TRBJ2-1,NA,NA,TRBV28
CASSLSPANEQYF,TGTGCCAGCAGCTTAAGCCCCGCAAACGAGCAGTACTTC,TRBJ2-7,NA,NA,TRBV11-3
CASSFNWNYEQYF,TGCGCCAGCAGCTTTAATTGGAACTACGAGCAGTACTTC,TRBJ2-7,NA,NA,TRBV5-1
CASRMGNQETQYF,TGCGCCAGCAGGATGGGGAACCAAGAGACCCAGTACTTC,TRBJ2-5,NA,NA,TRBV5-1
CASSFQSLNTEAFF,TGTGCCAGCAGCTTTCAAAGCCTGAACACTGAAGCTTTCTTT,TRBJ1-1,medium-sized,NA,TRBV5-6
CASRGLRGQQETQYF,TGTGCCAGCAGGGGCTTGAGGGGACAGCAAGAGACCCAGTACTTC,TRBJ2-5,NA,TRBD1,TRBV7-8